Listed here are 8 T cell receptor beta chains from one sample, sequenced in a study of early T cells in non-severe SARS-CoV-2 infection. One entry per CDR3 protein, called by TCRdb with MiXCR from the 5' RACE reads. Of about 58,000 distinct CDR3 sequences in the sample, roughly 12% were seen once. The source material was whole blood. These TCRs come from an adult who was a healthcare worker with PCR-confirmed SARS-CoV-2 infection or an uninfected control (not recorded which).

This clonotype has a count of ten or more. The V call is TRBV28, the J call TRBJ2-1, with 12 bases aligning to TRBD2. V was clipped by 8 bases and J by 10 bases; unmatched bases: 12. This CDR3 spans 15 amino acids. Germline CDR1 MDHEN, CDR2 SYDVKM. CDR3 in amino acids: CASGRTSGISWEQFF. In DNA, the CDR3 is TGTGCCAGCGGCCGGACTAGCGGGATATCATGGGAGCAGTTCTTC.

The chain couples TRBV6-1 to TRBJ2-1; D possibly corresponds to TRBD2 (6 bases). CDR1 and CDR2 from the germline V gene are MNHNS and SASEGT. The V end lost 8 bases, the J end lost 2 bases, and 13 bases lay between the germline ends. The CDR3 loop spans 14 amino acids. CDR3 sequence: CASVRRGPYNEQFF. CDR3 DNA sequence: TGTGCCAGCGTCCGGAGGGGCCCCTACAATGAGCAGTTCTTC.

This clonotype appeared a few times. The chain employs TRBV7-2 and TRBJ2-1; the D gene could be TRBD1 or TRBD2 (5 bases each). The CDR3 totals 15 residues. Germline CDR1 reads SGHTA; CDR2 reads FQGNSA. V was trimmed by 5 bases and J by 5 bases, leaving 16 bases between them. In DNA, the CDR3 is TGTGCCAGCAGCCCGGGGACGGGAAACCACAATGAGCAGTTCTTC. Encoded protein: CASSPGTGNHNEQFF.

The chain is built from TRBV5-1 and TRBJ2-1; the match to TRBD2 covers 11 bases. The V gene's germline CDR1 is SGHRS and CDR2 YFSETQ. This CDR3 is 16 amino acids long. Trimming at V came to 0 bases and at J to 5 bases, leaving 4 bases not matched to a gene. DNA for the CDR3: TGCGCCAGCAGCTTGGTGGGACTAGCGGTCGACAATGAGCAGTTCTTC. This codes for CASSLVGLAVDNEQFF.

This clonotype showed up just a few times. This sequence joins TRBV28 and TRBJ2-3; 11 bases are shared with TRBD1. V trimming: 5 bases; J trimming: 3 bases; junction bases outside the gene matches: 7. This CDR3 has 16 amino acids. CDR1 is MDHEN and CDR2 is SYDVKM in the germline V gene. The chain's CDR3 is CASSTGQGAVTDTQYF. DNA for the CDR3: TGTGCCAGCAGTACTGGACAGGGGGCCGTGACAGATACGCAGTATTTT. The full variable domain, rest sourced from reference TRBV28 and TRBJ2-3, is DVKVTQSSRYLVKRTGEKVFLECVQDMDHENMFWYRQDPGLGLRLIYFSYDVKMKEKGDIPEGYSVSREKKERFSLILESASTNQTSMYLCASSTGQGAVTDTQYFGPGTRLTVL.

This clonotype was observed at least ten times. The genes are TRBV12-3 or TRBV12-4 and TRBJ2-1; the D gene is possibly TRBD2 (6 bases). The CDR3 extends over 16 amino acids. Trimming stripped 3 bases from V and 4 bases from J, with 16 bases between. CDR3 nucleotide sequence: TGTGCCAGCAGTTTCAACTCCCATAGCGGATACAATGAGCAGTTCTTC. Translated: CASSFNSHSGYNEQFF.

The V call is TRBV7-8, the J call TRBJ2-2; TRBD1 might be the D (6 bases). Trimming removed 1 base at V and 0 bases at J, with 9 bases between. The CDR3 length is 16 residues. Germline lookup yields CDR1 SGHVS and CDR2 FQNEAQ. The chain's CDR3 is CASSLGRGSNTGELFF. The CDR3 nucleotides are TGTGCCAGCAGCTTAGGCAGGGGCTCGAACACCGGGGAGCTGTTTTTT.

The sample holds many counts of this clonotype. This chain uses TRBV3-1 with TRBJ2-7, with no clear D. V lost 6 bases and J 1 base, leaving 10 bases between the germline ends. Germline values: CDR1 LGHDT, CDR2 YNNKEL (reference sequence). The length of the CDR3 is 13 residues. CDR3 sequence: CASRQSRSYEQYF. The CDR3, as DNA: TGTGCCAGCAGGCAATCTAGGTCCTACGAGCAGTACTTC.